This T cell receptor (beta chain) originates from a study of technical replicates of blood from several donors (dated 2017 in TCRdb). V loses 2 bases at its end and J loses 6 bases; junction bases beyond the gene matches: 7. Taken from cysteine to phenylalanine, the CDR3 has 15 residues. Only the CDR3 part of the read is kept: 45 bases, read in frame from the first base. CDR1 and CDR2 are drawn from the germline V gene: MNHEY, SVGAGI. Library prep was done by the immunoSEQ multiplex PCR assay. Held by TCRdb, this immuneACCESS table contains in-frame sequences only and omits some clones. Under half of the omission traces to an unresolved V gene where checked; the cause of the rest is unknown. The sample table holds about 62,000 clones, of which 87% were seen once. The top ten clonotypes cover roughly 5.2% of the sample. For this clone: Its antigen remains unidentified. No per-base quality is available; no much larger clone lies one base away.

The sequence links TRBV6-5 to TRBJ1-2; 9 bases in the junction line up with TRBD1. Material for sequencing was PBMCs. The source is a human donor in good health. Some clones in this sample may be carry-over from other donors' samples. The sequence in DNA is TGTGCCAGCAGTTACGGGGGACAGGGATATCATGGCTACACCTTC. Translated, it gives CASSYGGQGYHGYTF.